Listed here are 32 T cell receptor beta chains from one sample, sequenced in a study of OX40 agonist ivuxolimab in advanced cancers. Clones were sequenced by immunoSEQ multiplex PCR, and TCRdb holds only the in-frame ones, with some missing. The profile shows 41,000 or so clones, 70% to 90% of them singletons. The starting material was CD4+ or CD8+ T cells sorted from blood, obtained in a trial of the OX40 agonist ivuxolimab. The receptors come from an adult with an advanced solid tumor such as melanoma, head and neck, liver or kidney cancer.

The chain uses TRBV28 and TRBJ2-3; D may be TRBD2 (6 bases). V was pared by 5 bases and J by 4 bases, with 19 bases between. Looked up from germline, CDR1 is MDHEN and CDR2 is SYDVKM. CDR3 length: 16 residues. The CDR3 sequence is CASSPSEAGGADTQYF. CDR3 coding DNA: TGTGCCAGCAGTCCCTCCGAAGCGGGTGGGGCAGATACGCAGTATTTT.

This clone counts as medium-sized (0.01 to 0.1%). This sequence joins TRBV6-1 and TRBJ2-7, with 10 bases lining up with TRBD2. CDR1 MNHNS and CDR2 SASEGT come from the germline V gene. This CDR3 has 16 amino acids. Losses at the gene ends were 4 bases for V and 2 bases for J; bases not matched to a gene: 8. The CDR3 loop is CASSVASGSLTYEQYF. The CDR3 nucleotides are TGTGCCAGCAGTGTGGCTAGCGGGAGCCTAACCTACGAGCAGTACTTC.

This sequence joins TRBV19 and TRBJ1-3, with D unresolved. Trimming stripped 6 bases from V and 1 base from J, with 13 bases between. The CDR3 has 15 amino acids. Germline CDR1 LNHDA, CDR2 SQIVND (reference sequence). The CDR3 DNA reads TGTGCCAGTAGCCGAATCGGGCTTTCTGGAAACACCATATATTTT. It translates to CASSRIGLSGNTIYF.

The chain is built from TRBV4-3 and TRBJ2-2; D call uncertain. Germline values: CDR1 LGHNA, CDR2 YSLEER. The ends were cut back, 4 bases at V and 4 bases at J, with 13 bases in the middle. The length of the CDR3 is 15 residues. The CDR3 sequence: CASSPRRSPTGELFF. CDR3 nucleotides: TGCGCCAGCAGCCCCCGCAGGTCCCCCACCGGGGAGCTGTTTTTT.

The chain links TRBV4-1 to TRBJ2-5, with unresolved D. CDR3 length: 13 amino acids. Trimming removed 1 base at V and 2 bases at J, with 5 bases between. Germline CDR1 reads MGHRA; CDR2 reads YSYEKL. The DNA for the CDR3 is TGCGCCAGCAGCCAAGGCCCTCAAGAGACCCAGTACTTC. This gives the protein CASSQGPQETQYF.

This clone was picked up a small number of times. The chain is built from TRBV2 and TRBJ2-1, with a tentative D call TRBD2 (6 bases). CDR3 size: 14 residues. V gave up 4 bases and J gave up 5 bases, with 12 bases separating them. In germline, CDR1 is SNHLY, CDR2 FYNNEI. DNA for the CDR3: TGTGCCAGCAGTGTCGACGCGGGAAACAATGAGCAGTTCTTC. Protein sequence: CASSVDAGNNEQFF.

Of note for this clone: An end of the junction does not agree with germline; a read error may underlie this. V and J are TRBV5-1 and TRBJ2-7, with D possibly being TRBD1 (6 bases). There are 15 residues in the CDR3. Germline CDR1 SGHRS, CDR2 YFSETQ. The CDR3 sequence: CASSRGVRGFREQYF. CDR3 nucleotide sequence: TGTGCCAGCAGCCGAGGGGTCAGGGGATTCCGCGAGCAGTACTTC.

The V call is TRBV11-3, the J call TRBJ1-3; D is undetermined. CDR3 size: 19 residues. Germline V gene lookup returns CDR1 SGHNT and CDR2 YENEEA. V gave up 4 bases and J gave up 0 bases, with 22 bases separating them. The CDR3 protein is CASSSPRRGNDPSGNTIYF. The CDR3 region has the DNA TGTGCCAGCAGCTCGCCCAGGCGTGGAAACGACCCCTCTGGAAACACCATATATTTT.

The chain combines TRBV2 with TRBJ2-7, with TRBD1 matching 10 bases. Germline V gene lookup returns CDR1 SNHLY and CDR2 FYNNEI. With V trimmed by 6 bases and J by 4 bases, 6 bases remained unmatched. The length of the CDR3 is 14 residues. CDR3 protein: CASRNRQGAYEQYF. The CDR3 DNA reads TGTGCCAGCAGGAACCGACAGGGGGCATACGAGCAGTACTTC. The full variable domain, in which reference TRBV2 and TRBJ2-7 provide the parts outside the CDR3, is EPEVTQTPSHQVTQMGQEVILRCVPISNHLYFYWYRQILGQKVEFLVSFYNNEISEKSEIFDDQFSVERPDGSNFTLKIRSTKLEDSAMYFCASRNRQGAYEQYFGPGTRLTVT.

This chain uses TRBV6-5 with TRBJ1-1; D gene unclear. The CDR3 contains 14 residues. Trimming pared 6 bases from V and 1 base from J, leaving 12 bases between. Germline values: CDR1 MNHEY, CDR2 SVGAGI. CDR3 bases: TGTGCCAGCAGCCTGGTTATAGGGAACACTGAAGCTTTCTTT. Its protein is CASSLVIGNTEAFF.

The V and J genes are TRBV11-3 and TRBJ1-2; TRBD1 is a possible D gene (5 bases). The V end was cut by 3 bases, the J end by 4 bases, with 6 bases between. CDR3 size: 12 residues. Germline V gene sequence: CDR1 SGHNT, CDR2 YENEEA. This chain's CDR3 is CASSLGGYGYTF. Here the CDR3 DNA reads TGTGCCAGCAGCTTGGGGGGCTATGGCTACACCTTC.

Here the CDR3 DNA reads TGTGCCGGAACCGGGACAGGGGGTATCTACGAGCAGTACTTC. Translating gives CAGTGTGGIYEQYF. The chain couples TRBV2 to TRBJ2-7, with 11 bases fitting TRBD1. J lost 3 bases, V lost 11 bases, and 9 bases had no gene match. In germline, CDR1 is SNHLY, CDR2 FYNNEI. The CDR3 has 14 residues.

V is TRBV5-6 and J is TRBJ2-1; 8 nucleotides align to TRBD2. The CDR3 sequence is 14 residues long. The germline CDR1 and CDR2 sequences are SGHDT and YYEEEE. Germline trimming cut 0 bases from V and 8 bases from J; bases unmatched to any gene: 4. The CDR3 spells CASSLAGGVYEQFF. The DNA of the CDR3 is TGTGCCAGCAGCTTGGCGGGAGGGGTGTATGAGCAGTTCTTC.

The chain joins TRBV9 to TRBJ1-1; D not resolved. Between the trimmed V and J ends, which lost 4 bases and 5 bases, there was a span of 12 bases. This CDR3 has 13 amino acids. CDR1 and CDR2 (germline): SGDLS, YYNGEE. The chain's CDR3 is CASSPQPRTEAFF. DNA of the CDR3: TGTGCCAGCAGCCCCCAGCCGAGGACTGAAGCTTTCTTT.

V gene TRBV19 combines with J gene TRBJ2-7, with 7 bases that match TRBD1. CDR1 and CDR2 (germline): LNHDA, SQIVND (reference sequence). The V segment lost 6 bases and the J segment 2 bases; nucleotides outside the gene matches: 7. The CDR3 consists of 14 residues. The CDR3 protein is CASRKQGPPYEQYF. CDR3 bases: TGTGCCAGTAGGAAACAGGGGCCCCCCTACGAGCAGTACTTC.

The CDR3 nucleotides are TGTGCCAGCAGCGTAGCAGGGGAAGAGACCCAGTACTTC. It encodes CASSVAGEETQYF. This chain joins TRBV9 and TRBJ2-5, with TRBD1 as a possible D gene (6 bases). CDR1 and CDR2 from the germline V gene are SGDLS and YYNGEE. The length of the CDR3 is 13 residues. The ends were cut back, 0 bases at V and 3 bases at J, with 6 bases in the middle.

The V call is TRBV18, the J call TRBJ2-1; D gene unclear. Germline V CDR1 and CDR2: KGHSH, LQKENI. CDR3 length: 15 amino acids. Trimming pared 5 bases from V and 9 bases from J, leaving 20 bases between. The CDR3 sequence is CASSVYDRAMVEQFF. The CDR3 DNA sequence: TGTGCCAGCTCAGTTTACGACCGGGCAATGGTTGAGCAGTTCTTC.

The J gene is TRBJ2-1, the V gene TRBV28, with 10 bases matching TRBD2. The length of the CDR3 is 17 residues. CDR1 is MDHEN, CDR2 SYDVKM, per germline. Trimming cost V 4 bases and J 3 bases; bases outside gene matches: 9. CDR3 protein: CASSSPLAGASYNEQFF. CDR3 nucleotide sequence: TGTGCCAGCAGTTCCCCCCTAGCGGGAGCAAGCTACAATGAGCAGTTCTTC.

The chain couples TRBV11-1 to TRBJ2-7; weak D call: TRBD1 (6 bases). The CDR3 is 11 residues long. Germline-derived CDR1 and CDR2 are SGHAT and FQDESV (reference sequence). Between the trimmed V and J ends, which lost 6 bases and 5 bases, there was a span of 8 bases. The CDR3 reads CASRQGHEQYF. The CDR3 region has the DNA TGTGCCAGCAGACAGGGCCACGAGCAGTACTTC. Looking up the rest from reference TRBV11-1 and TRBJ2-7 gives the full variable domain: EAEVAQSPRYKITEKSQAVAFWCDPISGHATLYWYRQILGQGPELLVQFQDESVVDDSQLPKDRFSAERLKGVDSTLKIQPAELGDSAMYLCASRQGHEQYFGPGTRLTVT.

The CDR3 loop reads CASSLGGGVSSGRSYEQYF. CDR3 coding DNA: TGTGCCAGCAGCCTAGGTGGGGGCGTTAGTAGCGGGAGGTCCTACGAGCAGTACTTC. The J gene is TRBJ2-7, the V gene TRBV7-2; 10 bases match TRBD2. The germline gives CDR1 SGHTA, CDR2 FQGNSA. The V and J ends lost 5 bases and 1 base, in that order; junction bases with no gene match: 17. This CDR3 is built from 19 residues.

This clone showed up just a few times. J is TRBJ2-3 and V is TRBV5-1, with 13 bases lining up with TRBD2. The CDR3 has 15 residues. Germline lookup yields CDR1 SGHRS and CDR2 YFSETQ. V gave up 5 bases and J gave up 0 bases; unmatched junction bases: 0. The CDR3 spells CASRLAGGSTDTQYF. The CDR3 nucleotides read TGCGCCAGCAGACTAGCGGGAGGGAGCACAGATACGCAGTATTTT.

This clone was seen a single time. V gene TRBV28 combines with J gene TRBJ2-2; maybe TRBD1 (5 bases). This CDR3 is built from 13 residues. Trimming stripped 6 bases from V and 7 bases from J, with 12 bases between. Germline-derived CDR1 and CDR2 are MDHEN and SYDVKM. CDR3 sequence (DNA): TGTGCCAGCAGCCCCAGGGTTCACGGGGAGCTGTTTTTT. Translating it yields CASSPRVHGELFF.

This clone was counted a single time. J is TRBJ2-1 and V is TRBV6-1; possibly TRBD2 for D (5 bases). The CDR3 spans 17 residues. Trimming took 3 bases from V and 8 from J, leaving 23 bases between them. Germline V gene data show CDR1 as MNHNS and CDR2 as SASEGT. The CDR3 sequence: CASSDVSRRGGLYEQFF. The CDR3 region has the DNA TGTGCCAGCAGTGACGTTTCCCGACGGGGTGGGCTATATGAGCAGTTCTTC.

The chain links TRBV11-3 to TRBJ2-3, with 8 bases that match TRBD2. Germline assignment: CDR1 SGHNT and CDR2 YENEEA. Trimming cost V 5 bases and J 2 bases; bases outside gene matches: 9. CDR3 length equals 16 residues. CDR3 nucleotide sequence: TGTGCCAGCAGCCCTGCTAGCGGGCCAAACACAGATACGCAGTATTTT. The encoded protein is CASSPASGPNTDTQYF.

V usage is TRBV5-8 and J usage is TRBJ1-1; D unclear. V lost 4 bases, J lost 0 bases, and 16 bases lay in between. The length of the CDR3 is 16 residues. Germline V gene lookup returns CDR1 SGHTS and CDR2 YDEGEE. This CDR3 is CASSPGEFAMNTEAFF. Here the CDR3 DNA reads TGTGCCAGCAGCCCCGGGGAGTTTGCCATGAACACTGAAGCTTTCTTT.

J is TRBJ1-1 and V is TRBV4-2, with D possibly being TRBD1 (5 bases). CDR3 size: 14 residues. Trimming removed 5 bases from V and 1 base from J, with 11 bases in between. From germline, CDR1 is LGHNA and CDR2 YNFKEQ. CDR3 region: CASSLRGTNTEAFF. For the CDR3, the DNA is TGTGCCAGCAGCTTGAGAGGGACGAACACTGAAGCTTTCTTT.

The J gene is TRBJ2-5, the V gene TRBV7-1; possibly TRBD1 or TRBD2 for D (5 bases each). TRBV7-1 is known as an ORF, though its function is uncertain. V was trimmed by 5 bases and J by 2 bases, leaving 9 bases between them. The CDR3 consists of 13 residues. The CDR3 region has the DNA TGTGCCAGCAGCATGGGACGACAAGAGACCCAGTACTTC. This gives the protein CASSMGRQETQYF.

This chain joins TRBV19 and TRBJ1-3; 7 nucleotides agree with TRBD1. The length of the CDR3 is 16 residues. Germline CDR1 LNHDA, CDR2 SQIVND (reference sequence). The junction had 10 bases not matched to a gene; V was cut back by 0 bases and J by 8 bases. The CDR3 region is CASSIDHRGGLDTIYF. DNA for the CDR3: TGTGCCAGTAGTATAGACCACAGGGGCGGACTAGACACCATATATTTT.

This clone was detected only once. This chain uses TRBV9 with TRBJ2-2; D unresolved. V lost 3 bases, J lost 7 bases, and 10 bases lay in between. The CDR3 contains 13 residues. CDR1 SGDLS and CDR2 YYNGEE come from the germline V gene. CDR3 residues: CASSASSSGELFF. In nucleotides, the CDR3 is TGTGCCAGCAGCGCCTCGTCTAGCGGGGAGCTGTTTTTT.

The rearrangement joins TRBV2 to TRBJ1-2; no firm D call. Looked up from germline, CDR1 is SNHLY and CDR2 is FYNNEI. Trimming left V 2 bases short and J 5 bases short, with 15 bases between. This CDR3 has 15 amino acids. The DNA of the CDR3 is TGTGCCAGCAGTGAAAGGTCAAACCGCTGGTATGGCTACACCTTC. Its translation: CASSERSNRWYGYTF.

CDR3 sequence: CASSQPNRGSVLNSPLHF. Here the CDR3 DNA reads TGTGCCAGCAGCCAACCTAACAGGGGATCTGTACTTAATTCACCCCTCCACTTT. This rearrangement joins TRBV4-2 to TRBJ1-6; 7 bases align to TRBD1. V lost 2 bases to trimming and J lost 6 bases; unmatched junction nucleotides: 13. Germline CDR1 reads LGHNA; CDR2 reads YNFKEQ. This CDR3 region has 18 residues.

This sequence joins TRBV29-1 and TRBJ2-7; D is unclear. Trimming cost V 6 bases and J 7 bases, with 10 bases left between them. This CDR3 contains 10 residues. Germline CDR1 is SQVTM and CDR2 is ANQGSEA. CDR3 amino acids: CSVQITEQYF. The DNA for the CDR3 is TGCAGCGTGCAAATTACTGAGCAGTACTTC.